The 2 T cell receptor beta chains presented below share a single source sample, sequenced in a study of shared clonotypes between healthy human individuals. This table comes from immunoSEQ multiplex PCR, and its TCRdb copy is limited to in-frame clones, with some not included. The top ten hold approximately 0.4% of the sample, which has roughly 2,300,000 clones, less than 95% seen once. What was sequenced was naive CD4+ T cells from PBMCs. Subset reported: CD45RA+ positively selected. The source of these receptors is a young man in good health. Some clones in this sample may be carry-over from other donors' samples.

The CDR3, as DNA: TGCGCCAGCAGCTTGGCCGTAGAGAACACTGAAGCTTTCTTT. Protein sequence: CASSLAVENTEAFF. This rearrangement joins TRBV5-1 to TRBJ1-1, with no clear D. This CDR3 contains 14 residues. With 0 bases removed from V and 1 base from J, the gap between germline ends came to 7 bases. Germline CDR1 reads SGHRS; CDR2 reads YFSETQ. Based on the CDR3 plus reference TRBV5-1 and TRBJ1-1, the full variable domain is KAGVTQTPRYLIKTRGQQVTLSCSPISGHRSVSWYQQTPGQGLQFLFEYFSETQRNKGNFPGRFSGRQFSNSRSEMNVSTLELGDSALYLCASSLAVENTEAFFGQGTRLTVV.

This chain links TRBV2 with TRBJ1-3, with no clear D. The CDR3 has 15 residues. V was pared by 2 bases and J by 0 bases, with 8 bases between. Germline loops: CDR1 SNHLY, CDR2 FYNNEI. The DNA for the CDR3 is TGTGCCAGCAGTGAAAACCCCCGCTCTGGAAACACCATATATTTT. This encodes CASSENPRSGNTIYF. Supplemented by reference TRBV2 and TRBJ1-3, the full variable domain reads EPEVTQTPSHQVTQMGQEVILRCVPISNHLYFYWYRQILGQKVEFLVSFYNNEISEKSEIFDDQFSVERPDGSNFTLKIRSTKLEDSAMYFCASSENPRSGNTIYFGEGSWLTVV.